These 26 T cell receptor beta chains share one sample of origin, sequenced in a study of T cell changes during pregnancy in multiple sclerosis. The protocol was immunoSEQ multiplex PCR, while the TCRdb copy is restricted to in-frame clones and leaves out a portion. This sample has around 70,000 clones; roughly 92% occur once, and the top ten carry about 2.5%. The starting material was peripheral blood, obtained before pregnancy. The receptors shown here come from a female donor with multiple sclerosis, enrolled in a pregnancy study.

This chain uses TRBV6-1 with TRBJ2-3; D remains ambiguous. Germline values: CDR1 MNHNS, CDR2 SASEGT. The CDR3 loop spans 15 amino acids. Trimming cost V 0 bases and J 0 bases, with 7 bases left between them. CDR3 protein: CASSEARGSTDTQYF. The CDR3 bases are TGTGCCAGCAGTGAAGCGAGAGGCAGCACAGATACGCAGTATTTT.

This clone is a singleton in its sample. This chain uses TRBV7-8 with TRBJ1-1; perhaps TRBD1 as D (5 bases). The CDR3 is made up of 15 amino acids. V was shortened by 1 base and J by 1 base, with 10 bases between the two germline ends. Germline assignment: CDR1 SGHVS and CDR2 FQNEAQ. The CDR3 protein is CASSLVVGPNTEAFF. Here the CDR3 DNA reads TGTGCCAGCAGCTTAGTAGTGGGGCCGAACACTGAAGCTTTCTTT.

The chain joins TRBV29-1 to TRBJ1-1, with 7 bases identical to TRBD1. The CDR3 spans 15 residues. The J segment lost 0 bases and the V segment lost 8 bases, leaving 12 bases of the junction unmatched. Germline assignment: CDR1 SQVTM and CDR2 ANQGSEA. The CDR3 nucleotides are TGCAGCCCGAGCGACCTGACAGGGATGAACACTGAAGCTTTCTTT. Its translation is CSPSDLTGMNTEAFF.

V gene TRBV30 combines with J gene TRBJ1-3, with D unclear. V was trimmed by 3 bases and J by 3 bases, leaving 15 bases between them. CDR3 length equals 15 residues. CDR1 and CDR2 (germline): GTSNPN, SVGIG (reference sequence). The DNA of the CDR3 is TGTGCCTGGAGCGATATAAATACTCTTGGAAACACCATATATTTT. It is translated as CAWSDINTLGNTIYF.

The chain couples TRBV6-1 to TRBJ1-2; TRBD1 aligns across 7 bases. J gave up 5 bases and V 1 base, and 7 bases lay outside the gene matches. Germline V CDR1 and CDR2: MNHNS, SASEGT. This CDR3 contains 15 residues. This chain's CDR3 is CASSEGQGGFYGYTF. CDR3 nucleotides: TGTGCCAGCAGTGAAGGACAGGGCGGCTTTTATGGCTACACCTTC.

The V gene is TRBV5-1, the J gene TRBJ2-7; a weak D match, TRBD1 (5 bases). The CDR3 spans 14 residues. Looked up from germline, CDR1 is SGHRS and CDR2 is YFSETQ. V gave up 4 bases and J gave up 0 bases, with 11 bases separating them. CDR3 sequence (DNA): TGCGCCAGCAGCCTCCCGACAGTCTCCTACGAGCAGTACTTC. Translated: CASSLPTVSYEQYF.

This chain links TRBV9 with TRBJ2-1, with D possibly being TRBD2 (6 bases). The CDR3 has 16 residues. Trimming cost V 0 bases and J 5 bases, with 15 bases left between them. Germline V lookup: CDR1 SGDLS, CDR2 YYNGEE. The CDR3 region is CASSVDPRGKDNEQFF. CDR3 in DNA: TGTGCCAGCAGCGTAGACCCTCGCGGGAAAGACAATGAGCAGTTCTTC.

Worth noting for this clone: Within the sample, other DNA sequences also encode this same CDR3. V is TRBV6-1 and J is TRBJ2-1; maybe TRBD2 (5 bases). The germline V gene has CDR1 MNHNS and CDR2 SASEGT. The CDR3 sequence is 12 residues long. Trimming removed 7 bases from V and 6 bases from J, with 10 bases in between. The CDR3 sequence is CASTGVGNEQFF. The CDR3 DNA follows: TGTGCCAGCACCGGGGTAGGCAATGAGCAGTTCTTC.

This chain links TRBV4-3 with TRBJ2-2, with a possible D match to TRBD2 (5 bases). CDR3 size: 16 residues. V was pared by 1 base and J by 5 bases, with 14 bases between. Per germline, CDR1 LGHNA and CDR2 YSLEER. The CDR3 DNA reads TGCGCCAGCAGCCAAGCCCCGGAACTAGAAACCGGGGAGCTGTTTTTT. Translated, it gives CASSQAPELETGELFF.

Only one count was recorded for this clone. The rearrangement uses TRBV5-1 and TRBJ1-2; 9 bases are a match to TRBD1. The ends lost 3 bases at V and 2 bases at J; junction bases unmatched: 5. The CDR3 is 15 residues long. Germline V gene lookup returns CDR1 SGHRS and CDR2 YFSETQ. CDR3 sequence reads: CASSSGQGINYGYTF. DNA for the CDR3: TGCGCCAGCAGCTCCGGACAGGGGATAAACTATGGCTACACCTTC.

The CDR3 is CASRAGGPYNEQFF. Here the CDR3 DNA reads TGTGCCAGCAGAGCGGGTGGACCATACAATGAGCAGTTCTTC. The rearrangement joins TRBV6-4 to TRBJ2-1; D perhaps matches TRBD2 (6 bases). This CDR3 comprises 14 residues. Germline CDR1 and CDR2: MRHNA and SNTAGT. V lost 6 bases and J 4 bases, leaving 13 bases between the germline ends.

The chain's CDR3 is CASSRTGAFYEQYF. CDR3 bases: TGCGCCAGCAGCCGGACAGGGGCTTTCTACGAGCAGTACTTC. V usage is TRBV5-1 and J usage is TRBJ2-7; 9 bases are a match to TRBD1. V lost 4 bases, J lost 3 bases, and 5 bases stayed unmatched. The CDR3 runs to 14 residues. CDR1 and CDR2 from the germline V gene are SGHRS and YFSETQ.

CDR3 sequence (DNA): TGTGCCAGCAGCCAAGAAGTCGGGGACAGGGCCTACGAGCAGTACTTC. Translated, it gives CASSQEVGDRAYEQYF. The J gene is TRBJ2-7, the V gene TRBV7-9; 9 nucleotides match TRBD1. V trimming: 5 bases; J trimming: 2 bases; junction bases outside the gene matches: 10. The CDR3 sequence is 16 residues long. CDR1 is SEHNR, CDR2 FQNEAQ, per germline (reference sequence).

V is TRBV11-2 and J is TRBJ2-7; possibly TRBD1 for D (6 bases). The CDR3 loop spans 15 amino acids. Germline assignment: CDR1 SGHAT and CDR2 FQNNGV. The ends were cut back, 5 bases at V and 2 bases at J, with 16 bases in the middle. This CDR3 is CASSDGTQSTYEQYF. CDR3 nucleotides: TGTGCCAGCAGCGATGGGACACAGAGCACCTACGAGCAGTACTTC.

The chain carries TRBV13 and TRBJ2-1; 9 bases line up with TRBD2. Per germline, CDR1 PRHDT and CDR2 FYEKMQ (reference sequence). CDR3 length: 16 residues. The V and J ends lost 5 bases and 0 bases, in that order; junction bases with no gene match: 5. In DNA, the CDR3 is TGTGCCAGCAGCCCTATAGCGGGAGACTCCTACAATGAGCAGTTCTTC. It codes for CASSPIAGDSYNEQFF.

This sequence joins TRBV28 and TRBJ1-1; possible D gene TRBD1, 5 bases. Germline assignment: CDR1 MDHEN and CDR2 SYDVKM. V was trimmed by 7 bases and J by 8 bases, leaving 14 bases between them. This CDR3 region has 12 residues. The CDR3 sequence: CASTWDGGEAFF. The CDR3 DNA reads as TGTGCCAGCACGTGGGACGGGGGGGAAGCTTTCTTT.

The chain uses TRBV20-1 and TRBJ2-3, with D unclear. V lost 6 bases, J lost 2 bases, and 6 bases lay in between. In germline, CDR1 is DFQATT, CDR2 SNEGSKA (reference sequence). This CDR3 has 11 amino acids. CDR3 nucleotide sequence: TGCAGTGCCCAGGTCACAGATACGCAGTATTTT. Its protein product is CSAQVTDTQYF.

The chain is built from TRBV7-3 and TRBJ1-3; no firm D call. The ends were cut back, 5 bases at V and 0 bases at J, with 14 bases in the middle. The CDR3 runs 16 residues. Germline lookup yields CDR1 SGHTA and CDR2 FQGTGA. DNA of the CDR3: TGTGCCAGCAGCGAAGAACCTAGGAGCTCTGGAAACACCATATATTTT. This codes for CASSEEPRSSGNTIYF.

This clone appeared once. The CDR3 region is CSVVTPQGTGIGNTIYF. The CDR3 region has the DNA TGCAGCGTTGTTACCCCCCAAGGTACAGGGATTGGAAACACCATATATTTT. The rearrangement links TRBV29-1 to TRBJ1-3; D is perhaps TRBD1 (6 bases). CDR1 is SQVTM and CDR2 is ANQGSEA in the germline V gene. CDR3 length: 17 amino acids. Trimming stripped 4 bases from V and 3 bases from J, with 22 bases between. Looking up the rest from reference TRBV29-1 and TRBJ1-3 gives the full variable domain: SAVISQKPSRDICQRGTSLTIQCQVDSQVTMMFWYRQQPGQSLTLIATANQGSEATYESGFVIDKFPISRPNLTFSTLTVSNMSPEDSSIYLCSVVTPQGTGIGNTIYFGEGSWLTVV.

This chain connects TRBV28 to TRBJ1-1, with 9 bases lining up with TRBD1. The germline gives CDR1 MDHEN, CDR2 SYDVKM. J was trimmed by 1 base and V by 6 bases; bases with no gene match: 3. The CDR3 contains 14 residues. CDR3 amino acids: CASRTTGGNTEAFF. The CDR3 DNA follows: TGTGCCAGCAGGACGACAGGGGGGAACACTGAAGCTTTCTTT.

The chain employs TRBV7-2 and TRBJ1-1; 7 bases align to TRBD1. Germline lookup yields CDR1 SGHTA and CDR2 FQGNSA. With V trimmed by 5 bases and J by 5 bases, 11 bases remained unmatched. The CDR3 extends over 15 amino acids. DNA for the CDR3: TGTGCCAGCAGCCTCGGACAGGCCGGGTGGACTGAAGCTTTCTTT. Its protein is CASSLGQAGWTEAFF. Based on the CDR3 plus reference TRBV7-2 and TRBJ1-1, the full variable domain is GAGVSQSPSNKVTEKGKDVELRCDPISGHTALYWYRQSLGQGLEFLIYFQGNSAPDKSGLPSDRFSAERTGGSVSTLTIQRTQQEDSAVYLCASSLGQAGWTEAFFGQGTRLTVV.

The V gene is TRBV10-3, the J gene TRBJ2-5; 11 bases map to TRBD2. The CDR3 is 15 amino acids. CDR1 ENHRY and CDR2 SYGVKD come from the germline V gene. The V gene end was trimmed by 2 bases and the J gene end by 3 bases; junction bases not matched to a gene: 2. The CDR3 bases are TGTGCCATCAGTGAGCTGGGACTAGCGGAAGAGACCCAGTACTTC. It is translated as CAISELGLAEETQYF.

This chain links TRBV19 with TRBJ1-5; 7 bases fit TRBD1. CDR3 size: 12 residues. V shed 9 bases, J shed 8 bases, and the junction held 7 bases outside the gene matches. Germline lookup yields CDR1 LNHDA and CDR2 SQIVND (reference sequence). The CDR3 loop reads CASTQGFEPQHF. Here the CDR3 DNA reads TGTGCCAGCACACAGGGGTTCGAGCCCCAGCATTTT.

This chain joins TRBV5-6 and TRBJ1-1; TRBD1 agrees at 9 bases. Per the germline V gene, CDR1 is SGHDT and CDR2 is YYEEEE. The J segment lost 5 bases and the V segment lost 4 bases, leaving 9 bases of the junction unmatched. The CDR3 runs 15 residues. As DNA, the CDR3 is TGTGCCAGCAGCGGATCGGGACAGGGAGAGACTGAAGCTTTCTTT. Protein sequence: CASSGSGQGETEAFF.

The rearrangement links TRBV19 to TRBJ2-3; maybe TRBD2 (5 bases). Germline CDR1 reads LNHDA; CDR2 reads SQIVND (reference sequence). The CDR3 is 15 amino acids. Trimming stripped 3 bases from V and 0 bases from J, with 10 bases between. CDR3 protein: CASSILATSTDTQYF. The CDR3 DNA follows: TGTGCCAGTAGTATTTTAGCGACTAGCACAGATACGCAGTATTTT.

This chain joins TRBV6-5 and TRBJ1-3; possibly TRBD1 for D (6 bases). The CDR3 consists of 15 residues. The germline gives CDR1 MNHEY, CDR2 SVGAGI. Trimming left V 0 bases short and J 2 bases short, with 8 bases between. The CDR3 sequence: CASSYSGGTGNTIYF. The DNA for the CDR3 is TGTGCCAGCAGTTACTCAGGGGGTACTGGAAACACCATATATTTT.